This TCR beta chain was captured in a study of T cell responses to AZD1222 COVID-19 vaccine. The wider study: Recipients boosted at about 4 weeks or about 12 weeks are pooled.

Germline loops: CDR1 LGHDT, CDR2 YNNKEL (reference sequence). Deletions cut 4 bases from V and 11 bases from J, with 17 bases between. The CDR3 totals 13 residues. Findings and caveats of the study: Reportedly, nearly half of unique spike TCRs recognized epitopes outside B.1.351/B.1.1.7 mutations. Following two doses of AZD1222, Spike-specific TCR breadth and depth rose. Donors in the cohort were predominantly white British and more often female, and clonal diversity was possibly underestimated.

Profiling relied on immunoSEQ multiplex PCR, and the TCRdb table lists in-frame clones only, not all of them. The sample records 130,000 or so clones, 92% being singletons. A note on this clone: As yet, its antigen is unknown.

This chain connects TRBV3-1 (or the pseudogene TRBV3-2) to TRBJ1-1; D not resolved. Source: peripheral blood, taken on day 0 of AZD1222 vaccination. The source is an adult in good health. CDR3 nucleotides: TGTGCCAGCAGCCTCAGGCCTCATACGTACGCTTTCTTT. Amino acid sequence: CASSLRPHTYAFF.